The rows below give T cell receptor beta chains drawn from one sample of a study of blood T cell repertoires in COVID-19. Sequencing was performed with immunoSEQ multiplex PCR; in TCRdb, only in-frame clones are kept and a portion is missing. In the table there are approximately 92,000 clones, around 80% of which are singletons. The specimen was peripheral blood. The origin of the receptors is a man aged 80 or over with acute or convalescent COVID-19. Both conserved end residues are part of each CDR3. A clone size is listed for some rows: how often the clone was seen (once, few, many), or a class if it is expanded.

clone size,J gene,V gene,CDR3 protein
NA,TRBJ1-1,TRBV6-2/TRBV6-3,CASSLGTVWGAFF
NA,TRBJ1-1,TRBV6-2/TRBV6-3,CASSPTGVWTEAFF
NA,TRBJ2-2,TRBV27,CASSGRQPGTGELFF
NA,TRBJ1-5,TRBV6-2/TRBV6-3,CASSVTGNNQPQHF
few,TRBJ1-6,TRBV30,CAWSEQGNSPLHF
NA,TRBJ1-4,TRBV7-8,CASSLNRDRGLLEKLFF
few,TRBJ1-3,TRBV5-5,CASSLAPDIFSGNTIYF
NA,TRBJ2-1,TRBV5-1,CASSLEGGGSGRRLEQFF
NA,TRBJ2-7,TRBV6-6,CASSRPGPGGLYEQYF
NA,TRBJ1-2,TRBV13,CASSFPGGLGGYTF
NA,TRBJ1-5,TRBV7-2,CASSSPGEHQPQHF
NA,TRBJ2-3,TRBV27,CASGALTGTDTQYF
NA,TRBJ2-5,TRBV24-1,CATSDPGQGSQYF
NA,TRBJ2-7,TRBV19,CASRGQGQTYEQYF
NA,TRBJ2-5,TRBV4-3,CASSRDTQETQYF
NA,TRBJ2-7,TRBV28,CASSPDGRGLGALYGNEQYF
NA,TRBJ1-4,TRBV18,CASSLKTDSNEKLFF
NA,TRBJ2-1,TRBV27,CASSLGGGRYNEQFF
NA,TRBJ1-5,TRBV7-9,CASSRTGLNQPQHF
few,TRBJ2-7,TRBV4-1,CASSQGQGGTYEQYF
NA,TRBJ2-1,TRBV27,CASSSRDRGNEQFF
NA,TRBJ1-1,TRBV28,CASSLPVVERAEAFF
once,TRBJ2-4,TRBV29-1,CSVLTSGRTPLAKNIQYF
NA,TRBJ2-5,TRBV19,CASSKWTGGRETQYF
NA,TRBJ2-3,TRBV4-1,CASSQDRLGGTDTQYF
NA,TRBJ2-7,TRBV14,CASSRRTGAAVGREQYF
once,TRBJ2-5,TRBV4-3,CASSRTSGGEETQYF
few,TRBJ2-2,TRBV12-3/TRBV12-4,CASSAGVGELFF
NA,TRBJ1-6,TRBV19,CASTSNPGISPLHF
NA,TRBJ1-1,TRBV5-1,CASSLDGNGGTEAFF
NA,TRBJ1-1,TRBV30,CAWSVQKGRNTEAFF
NA,TRBJ2-3,TRBV10-2,CATSSGAHSTDTQYF
few,TRBJ1-2,TRBV7-2,CASSDGTGVWGYTF
once,TRBJ1-1,TRBV19,CASSIRGGTEAFF
NA,TRBJ1-6,TRBV7-2,CASSLGTLSDSPLHF
NA,TRBJ2-3,TRBV10-3,CAISEARPNTDTQYF
few,TRBJ1-2,TRBV7-8,CASSPTSTVNYGYTF
once,TRBJ1-1,TRBV5-1,CASSQGASTEAFF
few,TRBJ2-1,TRBV6-6,CANSGTSGSSYNEQFF
NA,TRBJ2-1,TRBV12-5,CASGLGDWTNNEQFF
NA,TRBJ1-2,TRBV19,CASSPHEYGYTF
NA,TRBJ2-4,TRBV6-2/TRBV6-3,CASSPEAPKNIQYF
NA,TRBJ2-5,TRBV11-3,CASSFGQGAKETQYF
NA,TRBJ2-1,TRBV11-2,CASSLVAGGGQGEQFF
NA,TRBJ1-1,TRBV6-5,CASSTGTGGRTEAFF